This T cell receptor (beta chain) is from a study of blood T cell repertoires in COVID-19. The protocol was immunoSEQ multiplex PCR, while the TCRdb copy is restricted to in-frame clones and leaves out a portion. Seen here are 65,000 or so clones, approximately 80% observed once, and the top ten hold about 15%. The specimen was peripheral blood. The receptor comes from a man older than 75 with acute or convalescent COVID-19.

CDR3 amino acids: CASGRLNEKLFF. For the CDR3, the DNA is TGTGCCAGCGGTAGACTAAATGAAAAACTGTTTTTT. The chain combines TRBV6-5 with TRBJ1-4; D remains ambiguous. This CDR3 is built from 12 residues. V shed 8 bases and J shed 5 bases, with 9 bases lying between them. The V gene's germline CDR1 is MNHEY and CDR2 SVGAGI.